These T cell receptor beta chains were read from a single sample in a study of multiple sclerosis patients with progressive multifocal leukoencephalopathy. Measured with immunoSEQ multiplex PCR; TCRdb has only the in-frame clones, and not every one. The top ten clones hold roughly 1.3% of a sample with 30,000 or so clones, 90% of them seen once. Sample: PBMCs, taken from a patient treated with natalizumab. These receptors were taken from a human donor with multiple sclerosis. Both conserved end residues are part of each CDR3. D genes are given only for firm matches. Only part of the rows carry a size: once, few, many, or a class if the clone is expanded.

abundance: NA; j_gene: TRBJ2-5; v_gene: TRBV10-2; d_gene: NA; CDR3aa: CASSEVQETQYF; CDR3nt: TGCGCCAGCAGTGAGGTGCAAGAGACCCAGTACTTC
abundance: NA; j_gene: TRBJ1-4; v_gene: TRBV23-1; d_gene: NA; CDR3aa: CASSLGKPPPNEKLFF; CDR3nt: TGCGCCAGCAGTCTGGGGAAGCCTCCTCCTAATGAAAAACTGTTTTTT
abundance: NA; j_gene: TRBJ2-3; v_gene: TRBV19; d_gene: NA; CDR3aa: CASSISGDTQYF; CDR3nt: TGTGCCAGTAGTATTTCTGGCGATACGCAGTATTTT
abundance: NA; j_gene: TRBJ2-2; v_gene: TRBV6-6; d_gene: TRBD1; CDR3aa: CASSYPGQTNTGELFF; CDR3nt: TGTGCCAGCAGTTACCCGGGACAGACGAACACCGGGGAGCTGTTTTTT
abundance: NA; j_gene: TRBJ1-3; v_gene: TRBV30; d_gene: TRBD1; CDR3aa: CAWSQGANGNTIYF; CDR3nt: TGTGCCTGGAGTCAGGGGGCGAACGGAAACACCATATATTTT
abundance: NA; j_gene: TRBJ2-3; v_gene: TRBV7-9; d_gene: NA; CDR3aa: CASSPPSLVPRDDTQYF; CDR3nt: TGTGCCAGCAGCCCTCCCTCCTTAGTGCCCCGGGATGATACGCAGTATTTT
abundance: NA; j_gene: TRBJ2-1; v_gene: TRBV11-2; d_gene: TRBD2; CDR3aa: CASSFSSGGPKAYNEQFF; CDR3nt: TGTGCCAGCAGCTTTTCTAGCGGGGGGCCGAAAGCCTACAATGAGCAGTTCTTC
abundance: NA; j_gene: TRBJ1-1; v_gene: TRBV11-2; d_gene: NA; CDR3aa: CASSELGGTEAFF; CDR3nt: TGTGCCAGCAGCGAGCTGGGCGGCACTGAAGCTTTCTTT
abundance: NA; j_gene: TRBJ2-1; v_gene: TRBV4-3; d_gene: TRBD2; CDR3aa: CASSQETSGGYNEQFF; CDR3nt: TGCGCCAGCAGCCAAGAAACTAGCGGGGGGTACAATGAGCAGTTCTTC
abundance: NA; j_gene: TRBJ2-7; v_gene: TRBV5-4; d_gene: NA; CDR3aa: CASSLGVRTGTYEQYF; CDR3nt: TGTGCCAGCAGCTTGGGAGTCCGGACGGGGACCTACGAGCAGTACTTC
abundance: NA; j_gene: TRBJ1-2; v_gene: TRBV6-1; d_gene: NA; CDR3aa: CASSQGSNYGYTF; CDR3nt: TGTGCCAGCAGTCAGGGCTCCAACTATGGCTACACCTTC
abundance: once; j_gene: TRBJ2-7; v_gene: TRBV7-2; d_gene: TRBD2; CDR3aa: CASSLSGVIVYEQYF; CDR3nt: TGTGCCAGCAGCTTGAGCGGGGTAATCGTCTACGAGCAGTACTTC
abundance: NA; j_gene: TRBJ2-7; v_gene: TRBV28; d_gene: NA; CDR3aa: CASSFFRAAQYF; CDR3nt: TGTGCCAGCAGTTTTTTTAGGGCTGCGCAGTACTTC
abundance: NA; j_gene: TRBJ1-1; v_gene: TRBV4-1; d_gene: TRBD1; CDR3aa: CASSQAEGANTEAFF; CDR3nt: TGCGCCAGCAGCCAAGCTGAGGGGGCGAACACTGAAGCTTTCTTT
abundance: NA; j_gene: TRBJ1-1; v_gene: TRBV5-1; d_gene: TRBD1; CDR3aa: CASSVGTVLNTEAFF; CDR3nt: TGCGCCAGCAGCGTTGGGACAGTGTTGAACACTGAAGCTTTCTTT
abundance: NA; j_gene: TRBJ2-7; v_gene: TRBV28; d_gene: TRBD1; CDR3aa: CASSRRTGVQYF; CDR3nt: TGTGCCAGCAGCCGTAGGACAGGGGTCCAGTACTTC
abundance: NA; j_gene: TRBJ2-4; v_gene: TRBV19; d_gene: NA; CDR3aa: CASSITGNLNIQYF; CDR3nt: TGTGCCAGTAGTATTACGGGCAACTTAAACATTCAGTACTTC
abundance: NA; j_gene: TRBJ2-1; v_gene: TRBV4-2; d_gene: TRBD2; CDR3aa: CASSHWTSGYYNEQFF; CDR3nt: TGTGCCAGCAGCCATTGGACTAGCGGATACTACAATGAGCAGTTCTTC
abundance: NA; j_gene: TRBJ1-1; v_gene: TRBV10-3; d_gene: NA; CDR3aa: CAISGVNTEAFF; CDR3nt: TGTGCCATCAGTGGCGTGAACACTGAAGCTTTCTTT
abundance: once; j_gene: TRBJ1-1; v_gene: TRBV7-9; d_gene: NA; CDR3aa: CASSLLGDTEAFF; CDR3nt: TGTGCCAGCAGCTTATTGGGGGACACTGAAGCTTTCTTT
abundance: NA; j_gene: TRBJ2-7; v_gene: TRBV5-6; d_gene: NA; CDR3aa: CASSFGPGDVYEQYF; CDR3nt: TGTGCCAGCAGCTTTGGACCGGGTGATGTCTACGAGCAGTACTTC
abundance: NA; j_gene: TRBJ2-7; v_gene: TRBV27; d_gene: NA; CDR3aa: CASSFRSGSGYEQYF; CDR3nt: TGTGCCAGCAGTTTTCGCAGTGGCTCGGGCTACGAGCAGTACTTC
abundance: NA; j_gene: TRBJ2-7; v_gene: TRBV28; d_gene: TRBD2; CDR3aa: CASTPASGGHYEQYF; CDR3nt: TGTGCCAGCACCCCCGCCAGCGGGGGGCACTACGAGCAGTACTTC
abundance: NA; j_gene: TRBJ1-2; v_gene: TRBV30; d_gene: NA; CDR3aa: CAWGTGTALYGYTF; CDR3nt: TGTGCCTGGGGGACCGGGACGGCCCTCTATGGCTACACCTTC
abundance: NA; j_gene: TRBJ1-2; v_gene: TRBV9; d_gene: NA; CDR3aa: CASSSDGGYGYTF; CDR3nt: TGTGCCAGCAGCTCAGACGGGGGCTATGGCTACACCTTC
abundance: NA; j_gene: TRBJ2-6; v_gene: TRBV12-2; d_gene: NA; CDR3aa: CASRTLWTPHKSRANVLTF; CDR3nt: TGTGCAAGTCGCACTCTGTGGACTCCACACAAAAGTCGGGCCAACGTCCTGACTTTC
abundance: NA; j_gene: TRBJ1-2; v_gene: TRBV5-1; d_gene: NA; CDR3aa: CASSRDYGYTF; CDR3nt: TGCGCCAGCAGCCGGGACTATGGCTACACCTTC
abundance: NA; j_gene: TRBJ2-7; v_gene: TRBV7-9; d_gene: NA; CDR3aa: CASRPPQGNEQYF; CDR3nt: TGTGCCAGCCGACCACCACAGGGAAACGAGCAGTACTTC
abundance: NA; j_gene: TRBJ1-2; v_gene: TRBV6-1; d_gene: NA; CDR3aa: CASSELAGTSYGYTF; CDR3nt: TGTGCCAGCAGTGAACTCGCAGGGACTAGCTATGGCTACACCTTC
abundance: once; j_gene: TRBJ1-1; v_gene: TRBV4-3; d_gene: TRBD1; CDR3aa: CASSWGPGQGVTEAFF; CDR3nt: TGCGCCAGCAGCTGGGGGCCGGGACAGGGGGTCACTGAAGCTTTCTTT
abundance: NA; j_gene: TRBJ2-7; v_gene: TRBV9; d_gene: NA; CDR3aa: CASSVATGDSYEQYF; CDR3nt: TGTGCCAGCAGCGTAGCGACAGGCGACTCCTACGAGCAGTACTTC
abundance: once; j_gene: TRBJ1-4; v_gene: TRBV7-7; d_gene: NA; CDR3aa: CASSQDRSSEKLFF; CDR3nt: TGTGCCAGCAGTCAGGACAGATCGTCTGAAAAACTGTTTTTT
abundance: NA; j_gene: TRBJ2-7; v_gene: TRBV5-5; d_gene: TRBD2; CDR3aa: CASRSRGGADISYEQYF; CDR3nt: TGTGCCAGCAGGTCCCGCGGGGGGGCGGACATCTCCTACGAGCAGTACTTC
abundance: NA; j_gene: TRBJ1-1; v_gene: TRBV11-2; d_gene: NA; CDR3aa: CASSFGRNTEAFF; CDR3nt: TGTGCCAGCAGCTTTGGACGGAACACTGAAGCTTTCTTT
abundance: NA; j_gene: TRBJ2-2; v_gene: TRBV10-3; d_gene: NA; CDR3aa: CAISEGPYDTGELFF; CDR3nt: TGTGCCATCAGTGAAGGGCCATATGACACCGGGGAGCTGTTTTTT